This T cell receptor (beta chain) was retrieved from a study of shared clonotypes between healthy human individuals. Study summary: Two women and three men aged 18 to 49 served as donors.

The study's findings and limits: Rarefaction showed sorted-subset sequencing was incomplete despite large depth.

Healthy HIV-negative adults with no recent acute infections or vaccinations were recruited as donors. Every donor, a Caucasian adult, lived in Nashville, Tennessee. Produced via immunoSEQ multiplex PCR; TCRdb's table is partial and in-frame only. The data show a few million clones, with around 90% seen just once and over 0.12% held by the top ten. As concerns this clone: What it binds is unknown.

The sequencing input was naive CD4+ T cells sorted from blood. Subset meaning: CD45RA+ positively selected. The clonotype originates from a man between 18 and 35 years old in good health.

The CDR3 here is CASSLSSLREQYF. The CDR3 DNA sequence: TGTGCCAGCAGTTTGAGTAGCCTGAGGGAGCAGTACTTC. The V gene is TRBV28, the J gene TRBJ2-7; D is undetermined. In germline, CDR1 is MDHEN, CDR2 SYDVKM. This CDR3 comprises 13 residues. The V and J ends lost 3 bases and 7 bases respectively, with 13 bases between them.